Presented here are 8 T cell receptor beta chains from one specimen sequenced in a study of T cells after yellow fever vaccination. MiXCR was run by TCRdb on the 5' RACE reads, yielding one entry per CDR3 protein. The table shows under 150,000 distinct CDR3 sequences, with 12% to 15% occurring only once. This sample comprised CD8+ T cells sorted from PBMCs, obtained 5 days after the yellow fever booster vaccination. These receptors all come from a man younger than 35 who received the YFV17D yellow fever vaccine.

The chain links TRBV5-1 to TRBJ2-1, with 13 nucleotides matching TRBD2. J was trimmed by 7 bases and V by 2 bases; bases with no gene match: 9. The CDR3 runs to 17 residues. The germline V gene has CDR1 SGHRS and CDR2 YFSETQ. CDR3 residues: CASSFPETSGGINEQFF. The DNA for the CDR3 is TGCGCCAGCAGCTTCCCAGAGACTAGCGGGGGGATAAATGAGCAGTTCTTC. Variable domain in full (rest from reference TRBV5-1 and TRBJ2-1): KAGVTQTPRYLIKTRGQQVTLSCSPISGHRSVSWYQQTPGQGLQFLFEYFSETQRNKGNFPGRFSGRQFSNSRSEMNVSTLELGDSALYLCASSFPETSGGINEQFFGPGTRLTVL.

The table lists this clonotype with a few counts. The genes are TRBV12-3 or TRBV12-4 and TRBJ2-6, with D perhaps matching TRBD2 (5 bases). The V end was cut by 3 bases, the J end by 3 bases, with 6 bases between. The CDR3 loop spans 14 amino acids. The chain's CDR3 is CASSFGVGANVLTF. CDR3 DNA: TGTGCCAGCAGTTTCGGGGTTGGGGCCAACGTCCTGACTTTC.

This clonotype has ten or more counts. This chain uses TRBV4-1 with TRBJ2-1; D might be TRBD1 (5 bases). Trimming removed 5 bases at V and 0 bases at J, with 11 bases between. Germline CDR1 is MGHRA and CDR2 is YSYEKL. The length of the CDR3 is 15 residues. For the CDR3, the DNA is TGCGCCAGCAGCGCAGACAGTAGCTCCTACAATGAGCAGTTCTTC. Translation: CASSADSSSYNEQFF.

The chain joins TRBV7-6 to TRBJ1-1; D ambiguous. The CDR3 loop spans 13 amino acids. Germline CDR1 SGHVS, CDR2 FNYEAQ. V gave up 3 bases and J gave up 1 base, with 6 bases separating them. The CDR3 spells CASSLTPNTEAFF. The CDR3, as DNA: TGTGCCAGCAGCTTGACACCGAACACTGAAGCTTTCTTT.

This clonotype occurred a few times. The V call is TRBV4-3, the J call TRBJ2-2; perhaps D is TRBD1 or TRBD2 (5 bases each). CDR1 is LGHNA and CDR2 is YSLEER in the germline V gene. V was pared by 3 bases and J by 7 bases, with 18 bases between. This CDR3 spans 16 amino acids. This chain's CDR3 is CASSQLGTGPGGELFF. The CDR3 coding sequence is TGCGCCAGCAGCCAGCTCGGGACGGGACCGGGCGGGGAGCTGTTTTTT.

The genes are TRBV13 and TRBJ2-3, with unresolved D. The CDR3 sequence is 14 residues long. From germline, CDR1 is PRHDT and CDR2 FYEKMQ (reference sequence). Trimming took off 5 bases at V and 2 bases at J, with 11 bases between the two ends. The CDR3 reads CASSPWQNTDTQYF. CDR3 DNA sequence: TGTGCCAGCAGCCCTTGGCAGAACACAGATACGCAGTATTTT.

The chain employs TRBV4-1 and TRBJ2-2, with D perhaps being TRBD1 or TRBD2 (5 bases each). CDR1 MGHRA and CDR2 YSYEKL come from the germline V gene. The CDR3 has 15 amino acids. The V end was cut by 7 bases, the J end by 0 bases, with 12 bases between. CDR3 in amino acids: CASTGTNANTGELFF. CDR3 DNA: TGCGCCAGCACCGGGACCAACGCGAACACCGGGGAGCTGTTTTTT.

This clonotype was detected ten times or more. This chain joins TRBV4-1 and TRBJ2-4, with D possibly being TRBD2 (6 bases). The V and J ends lost 4 bases and 0 bases respectively, with 10 bases between them. This CDR3 contains 15 residues. Per germline, CDR1 MGHRA and CDR2 YSYEKL. CDR3 amino acids: CASSPGVLAKNIQYF. The CDR3 bases are TGCGCCAGCAGCCCGGGGGTACTAGCCAAAAACATTCAGTACTTC.